What follows describes a single T cell receptor (beta chain). This clonotype appeared a few times. The antigen this receptor binds is unknown. No per-base quality is available; no much larger clone lies one base away. The data belong to a study of T cell repertoires in cytomegalovirus infection (dated by TCRdb to about 2019). Regarding the complete study: The peptide stimulations were aimed at well-studied HLA-B-restricted epitopes as well as recently identified HLA-C-restricted CMV epitopes, whose presentation resists viral immunomodulation. Donor HLA type was relevant to the analysis, as public TCR beta signatures indicated carriage of CMV infection together with the matching HLA type. The research as a whole found: In both this cohort and an independent cohort of a few hundred donors, the cumulative frequency of public TCR beta family members distinguished carriers of CMV infection plus the relevant HLA type. The ex vivo response was dominated by HLA-C-restricted CMV-specific TCR beta clonotypes, which also provided the single most frequent clonotype in two of eight donors.

The treatment or condition label, read with the paper, signifies: in vitro stimulation with specific CMV peptide epitopes to enrich CMV-specific T cells. The CDR3 runs 12 residues from the cysteine to the phenylalanine. Only the CDR3 DNA stays, 36 bases, in frame from base 1. The germline V gene provides CDR1 LGHNA and CDR2 YNFKEQ. The trim is 4 bases for V and 10 bases for J, with a gap of 11 bases between the germline ends. TCRdb lists the instrument as Illumina HiSeq 1500. TCRdb took the public reads, trimmed them with fastp at Q25, ran MiXCR for clone calling and kept in-frame beta chains. Rows with one shared CDR3 protein collapse into an entry with the most common genes and DNA. In this sample the table shows about 120,000 distinct CDR3 sequences, 30% to 35% of which occur a single time. The ten largest clonotypes hold approximately 41% of the sample.

The sample here was CD8+ T cells from cultured PBMCs, taken from culture after CMV antigen stimulation. This receptor was obtained from a human donor in good health (CMV status not recorded). Some clones in this sample may be carry-over from other donors' samples. Rearrangement joined TRBV4-2 to TRBJ2-1; TRBD1 is possibly the D segment (5 matching bases). Here the CDR3 is given as CASSPTGGEQFF. In nucleotides, the sequence is TGTGCCAGCAGCCCTACAGGCGGAGAGCAGTTCTTC.